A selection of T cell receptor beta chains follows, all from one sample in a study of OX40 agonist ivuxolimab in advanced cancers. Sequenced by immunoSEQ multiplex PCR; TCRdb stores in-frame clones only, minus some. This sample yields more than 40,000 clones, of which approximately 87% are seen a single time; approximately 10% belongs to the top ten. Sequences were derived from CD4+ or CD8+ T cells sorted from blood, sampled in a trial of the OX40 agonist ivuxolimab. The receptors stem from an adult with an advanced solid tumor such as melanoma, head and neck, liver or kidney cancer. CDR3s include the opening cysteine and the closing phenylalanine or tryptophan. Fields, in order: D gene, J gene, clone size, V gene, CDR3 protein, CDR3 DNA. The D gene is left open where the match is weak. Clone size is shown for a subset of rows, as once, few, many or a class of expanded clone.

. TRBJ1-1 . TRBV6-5 CASSYTRTGNTEAFF TGTGCCAGCAGTTACACGAGGACGGGGAACACTGAAGCTTTCTTT
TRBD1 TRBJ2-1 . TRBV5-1 CASSPPGQALGEQFF TGCGCCAGCAGCCCTCCGGGACAGGCCCTTGGTGAGCAGTTCTTC
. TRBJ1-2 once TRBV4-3 CASSQGAGGELRGYTF TGCGCCAGCAGCCAAGGGGCGGGTGGGGAATTAAGGGGCTACACCTTC
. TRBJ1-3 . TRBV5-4 CASSLEEPDTIYF TGTGCCAGCAGCTTGGAGGAGCCGGACACCATATATTTT
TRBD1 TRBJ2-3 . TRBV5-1 CASSLEGQGSDTQYF TGCGCCAGCAGCTTGGAGGGACAGGGATCAGATACGCAGTATTTT
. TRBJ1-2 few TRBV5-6 CASSPYSTHLYGYTF TGTGCCAGCAGCCCCTATTCGACTCACTTATATGGCTACACCTTC
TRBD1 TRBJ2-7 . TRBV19 CASRGDREIDEQYF TGTGCCAGTAGGGGGGACAGAGAGATTGACGAGCAGTACTTC
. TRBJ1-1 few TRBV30 CAWTLREAFF TGTGCCTGGACCCTAAGAGAAGCTTTCTTT
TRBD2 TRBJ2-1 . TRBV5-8 CASSWGGDNEQFF TGTGCCAGCAGCTGGGGAGGGGACAATGAGCAGTTCTTC
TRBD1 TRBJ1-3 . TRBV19 CASSKTGGLSGNTIYF TGTGCCAGTAGTAAAACAGGGGGCCTATCTGGAAACACCATATATTTT
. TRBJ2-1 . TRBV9 CASSVGSLNEQFF TGTGCCAGCAGCGTAGGTTCCCTCAATGAGCAGTTCTTC